The entry below gives a single T cell receptor (beta chain) sequence along with its context. The entry originates in a study of cytomegalovirus exposure and HLA in healthy donors. Germline assignment: CDR1 SGHRS and CDR2 YFSETQ. The V segment lost 2 bases and the J segment 7 bases; nucleotides outside the gene matches: 4. The CDR3 length is 14 residues. Use of 60 Vbeta and 13 Jbeta primers characterized the PCR. Repertoires were generated with immunoSEQ multiplex PCR, while TCRdb's copy carries only in-frame clones and drops some. This listing includes 150,000 to 200,000 clones. Source material: PBMCs. This rearrangement joins TRBV5-1 to TRBJ2-1; TRBD2 matches at 9 bases. This TCR was recovered from a woman between 55 and 75 years old in good health and CMV-seronegative. CDR3 bases: TGCGCCAGCAGCTTATTAGCGGGAGAGAATGAGCAGTTCTTC. This gives the protein CASSLLAGENEQFF.